Detailed here is one TCR beta chain. The antigen is not known. The record originates from a study of OX40 agonist ivuxolimab in advanced cancers. Turning to the study itself: Partial responses occurred in Three dose-escalation patients, one with hepatocellular carcinoma and two with cutaneous melanoma. Overall study results and limits: Among T cells, CD8+ cells averaged more expanded clones than CD4+ cells.

Sequenced by immunoSEQ multiplex PCR; TCRdb stores in-frame clones only, minus some. The sample lists 90,000 to 150,000 clones; around 87% were seen once. Source: CD4+ or CD8+ T cells sorted from blood, taken in a trial of the OX40 agonist ivuxolimab. The clonotype comes from an adult with an advanced solid tumor such as melanoma, head and neck, liver or kidney cancer.

CDR3: CASSLRQGQVRGYTF. In DNA form, the CDR3 reads TGTGCCAGCAGCCTGCGACAGGGGCAGGTTCGTGGCTACACCTTC. The V call is TRBV5-4, the J call TRBJ1-2; 8 bases line up with TRBD1. Trimming removed 4 bases from V and 7 bases from J; junction bases left unmatched: 12. The CDR3 has 15 residues. Looked up from germline, CDR1 is SGHNT and CDR2 is YYREEE (reference sequence).